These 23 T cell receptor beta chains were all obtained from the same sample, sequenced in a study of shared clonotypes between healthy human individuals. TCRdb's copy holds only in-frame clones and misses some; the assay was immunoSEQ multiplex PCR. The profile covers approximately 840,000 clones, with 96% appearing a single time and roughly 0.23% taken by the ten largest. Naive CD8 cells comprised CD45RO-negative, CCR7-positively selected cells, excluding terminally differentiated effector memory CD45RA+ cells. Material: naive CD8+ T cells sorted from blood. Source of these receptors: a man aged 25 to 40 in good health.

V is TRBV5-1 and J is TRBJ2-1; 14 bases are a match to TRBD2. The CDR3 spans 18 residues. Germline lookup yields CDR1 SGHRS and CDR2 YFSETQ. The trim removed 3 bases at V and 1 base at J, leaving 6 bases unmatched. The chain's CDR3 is CASSSGLAGESSYNEQFF. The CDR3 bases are TGCGCCAGCAGCTCGGGACTAGCGGGAGAGTCGTCCTACAATGAGCAGTTCTTC.

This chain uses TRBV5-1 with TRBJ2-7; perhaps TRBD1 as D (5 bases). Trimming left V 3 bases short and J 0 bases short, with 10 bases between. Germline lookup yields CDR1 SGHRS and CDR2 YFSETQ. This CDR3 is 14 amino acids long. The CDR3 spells CASSWGVGSYEQYF. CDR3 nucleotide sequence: TGCGCCAGCAGCTGGGGCGTTGGCTCCTACGAGCAGTACTTC.

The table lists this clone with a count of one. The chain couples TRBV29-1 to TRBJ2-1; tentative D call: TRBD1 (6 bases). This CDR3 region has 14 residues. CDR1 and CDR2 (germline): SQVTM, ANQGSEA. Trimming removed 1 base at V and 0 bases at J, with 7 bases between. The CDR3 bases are TGCAGCGTTGAAGTAGGGGGCTCCTACAATGAGCAGTTCTTC. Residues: CSVEVGGSYNEQFF.

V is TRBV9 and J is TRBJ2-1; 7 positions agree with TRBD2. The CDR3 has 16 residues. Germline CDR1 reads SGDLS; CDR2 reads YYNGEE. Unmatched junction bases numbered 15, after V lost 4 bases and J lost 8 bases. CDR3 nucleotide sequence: TGTGCCAGCAGCCCATGGGGCGGGAGCGGGCCCGATGAGCAGTTCTTC. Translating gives CASSPWGGSGPDEQFF.

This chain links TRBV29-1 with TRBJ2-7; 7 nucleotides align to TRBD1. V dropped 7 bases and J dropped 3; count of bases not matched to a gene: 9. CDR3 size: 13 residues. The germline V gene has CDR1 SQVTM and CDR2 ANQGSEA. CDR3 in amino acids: CSAAGTVDYEQYF. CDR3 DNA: TGCAGCGCGGCCGGGACAGTAGACTACGAGCAGTACTTC.

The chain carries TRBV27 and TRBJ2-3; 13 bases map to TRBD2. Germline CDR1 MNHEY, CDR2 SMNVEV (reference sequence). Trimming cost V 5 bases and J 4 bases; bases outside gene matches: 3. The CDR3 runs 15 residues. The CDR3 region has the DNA TGTGCCAGCAGTCAACTAGCGGGAGGGCCAGATACGCAGTATTTT. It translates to CASSQLAGGPDTQYF.

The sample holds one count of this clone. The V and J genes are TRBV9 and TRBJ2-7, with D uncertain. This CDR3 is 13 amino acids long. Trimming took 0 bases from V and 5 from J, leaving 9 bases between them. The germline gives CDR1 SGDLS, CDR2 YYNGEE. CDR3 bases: TGTGCCAGCAGCGTAGGTAGGACGGACGAGCAGTACTTC. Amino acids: CASSVGRTDEQYF. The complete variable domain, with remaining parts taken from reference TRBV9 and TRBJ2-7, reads DSGVTQTPKHLITATGQRVTLRCSPRSGDLSVYWYQQSLDQGLQFLIQYYNGEERAKGNILERFSAQQFPDLHSELNLSSLELGDSALYFCASSVGRTDEQYFGPGTRLTVT.

CDR3 region: CASSVVGGGGETQYF. CDR3 in DNA: TGTGCCAGCAGCGTAGTTGGCGGAGGGGGGGAGACCCAGTACTTC. J is TRBJ2-5 and V is TRBV9; D is tentatively TRBD1 or TRBD2 (6 bases each). Germline V lookup: CDR1 SGDLS, CDR2 YYNGEE. The CDR3 is made up of 15 amino acids. V lost 0 bases, J lost 5 bases, and 14 bases lay in between.

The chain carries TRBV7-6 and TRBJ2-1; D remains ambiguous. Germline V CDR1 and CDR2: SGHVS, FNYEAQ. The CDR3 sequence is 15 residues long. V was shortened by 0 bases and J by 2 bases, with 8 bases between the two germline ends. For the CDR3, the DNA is TGTGCCAGCAGCTTAGCGGGAATAACCTACAATGAGCAGTTCTTC. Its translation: CASSLAGITYNEQFF. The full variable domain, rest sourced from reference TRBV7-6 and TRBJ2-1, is GAGVSQSPRYKVTKRGQDVALRCDPISGHVSLYWYRQALGQGPEFLTYFNYEAQQDKSGLPNDRFSAERPEGSISTLTIQRTEQRDSAMYRCASSLAGITYNEQFFGPGTRLTVL.

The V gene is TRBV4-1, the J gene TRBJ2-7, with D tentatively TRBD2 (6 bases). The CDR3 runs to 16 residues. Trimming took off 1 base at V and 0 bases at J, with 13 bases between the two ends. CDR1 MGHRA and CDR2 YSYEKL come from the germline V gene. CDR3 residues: CASSQVGAGSSYEQYF. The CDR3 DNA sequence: TGCGCCAGCAGCCAAGTAGGGGCGGGGAGCTCCTACGAGCAGTACTTC.

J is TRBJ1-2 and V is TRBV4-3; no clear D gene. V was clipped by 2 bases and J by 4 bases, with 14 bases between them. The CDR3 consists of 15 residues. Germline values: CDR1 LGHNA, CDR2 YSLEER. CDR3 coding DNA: TGCGCCAGCAGCCAACAACAGACTGAGGTCTATGGCTACACCTTC. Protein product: CASSQQQTEVYGYTF.

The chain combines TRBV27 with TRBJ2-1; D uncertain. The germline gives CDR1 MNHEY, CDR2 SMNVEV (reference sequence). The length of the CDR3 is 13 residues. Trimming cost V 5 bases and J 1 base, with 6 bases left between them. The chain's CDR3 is CASSLQSYNEQFF. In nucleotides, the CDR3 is TGTGCCAGCAGTCTTCAATCCTACAATGAGCAGTTCTTC.

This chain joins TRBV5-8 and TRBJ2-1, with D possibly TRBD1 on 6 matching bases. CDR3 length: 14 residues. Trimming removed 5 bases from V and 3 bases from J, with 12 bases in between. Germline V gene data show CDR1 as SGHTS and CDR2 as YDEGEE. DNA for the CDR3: TGTGCCAGCAGTCGGACAGTTGGCTACAATGAGCAGTTCTTC. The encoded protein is CASSRTVGYNEQFF.

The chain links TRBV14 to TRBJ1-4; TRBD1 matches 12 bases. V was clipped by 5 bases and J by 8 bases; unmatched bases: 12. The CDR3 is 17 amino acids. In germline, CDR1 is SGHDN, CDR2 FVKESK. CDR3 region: CASSSGTGGGKREKLFF. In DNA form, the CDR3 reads TGTGCCAGCAGCTCAGGGACAGGGGGCGGCAAACGAGAAAAACTGTTTTTT.

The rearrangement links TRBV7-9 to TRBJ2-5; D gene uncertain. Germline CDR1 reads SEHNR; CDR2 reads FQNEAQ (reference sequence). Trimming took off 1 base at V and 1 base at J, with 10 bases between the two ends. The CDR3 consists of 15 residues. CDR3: CASSLGVATQETQYF. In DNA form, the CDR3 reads TGTGCCAGCAGCTTAGGGGTGGCTACCCAAGAGACCCAGTACTTC.

The CDR3 DNA reads TGTGCCAGCAGCTCACTAGCGGGAGGGCCCACAGATACGCAGTATTTT. Amino acid sequence: CASSSLAGGPTDTQYF. J is TRBJ2-3 and V is TRBV7-9; 13 nucleotides align to TRBD2. The V and J ends lost 4 bases and 2 bases, in that order; junction bases with no gene match: 3. CDR1 and CDR2 (germline): SEHNR, FQNEAQ (reference sequence). The CDR3 is made up of 16 amino acids. Together with reference TRBV7-9 and TRBJ2-3, the CDR3 gives the full variable domain: DTGVSQNPRHKITKRGQNVTFRCDPISEHNRLYWYRQTLGQGPEFLTYFQNEAQLEKSRLLSDRFSAERPKGSFSTLEIQRTEQGDSAMYLCASSSLAGGPTDTQYFGPGTRLTVL.

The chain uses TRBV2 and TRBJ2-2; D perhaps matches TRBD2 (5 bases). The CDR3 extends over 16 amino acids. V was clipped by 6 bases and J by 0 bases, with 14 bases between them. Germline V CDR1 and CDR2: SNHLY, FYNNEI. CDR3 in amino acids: CASRPGGLANTGELFF. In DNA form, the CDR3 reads TGTGCCAGCAGGCCCGGCGGGCTCGCGAACACCGGGGAGCTGTTTTTT.

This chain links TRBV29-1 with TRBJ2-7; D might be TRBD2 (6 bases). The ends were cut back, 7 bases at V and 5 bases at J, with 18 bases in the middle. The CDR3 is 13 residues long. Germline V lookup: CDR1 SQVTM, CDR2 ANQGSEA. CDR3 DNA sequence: TGCAGCGCTGCGGGGAGACTGGAAGACGAGCAGTACTTC. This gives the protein CSAAGRLEDEQYF.

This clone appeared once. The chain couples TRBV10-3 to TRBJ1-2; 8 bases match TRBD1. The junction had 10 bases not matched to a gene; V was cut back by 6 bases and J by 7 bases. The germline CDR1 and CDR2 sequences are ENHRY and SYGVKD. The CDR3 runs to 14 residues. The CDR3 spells CAIRGQEGIGGYTF. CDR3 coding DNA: TGTGCCATCAGGGGACAGGAGGGTATTGGTGGCTACACCTTC.

As DNA, the CDR3 is TGTGCCAGCAGTGGGGAGGAGGTGGCCAATGAGCAGTTCTTC. It encodes CASSGEEVANEQFF. The chain couples TRBV7-2 to TRBJ2-1, with a possible D match to TRBD2 (6 bases). V was trimmed by 6 bases and J by 6 bases, leaving 15 bases between them. The CDR3 sequence is 14 residues long. Germline CDR1 SGHTA, CDR2 FQGNSA.

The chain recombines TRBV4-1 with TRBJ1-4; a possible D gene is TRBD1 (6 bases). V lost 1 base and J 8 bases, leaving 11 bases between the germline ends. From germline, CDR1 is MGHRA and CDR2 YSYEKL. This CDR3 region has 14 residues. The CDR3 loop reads CASSQVWTAEKLFF. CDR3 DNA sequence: TGCGCCAGCAGCCAAGTCTGGACAGCGGAAAAACTGTTTTTT.

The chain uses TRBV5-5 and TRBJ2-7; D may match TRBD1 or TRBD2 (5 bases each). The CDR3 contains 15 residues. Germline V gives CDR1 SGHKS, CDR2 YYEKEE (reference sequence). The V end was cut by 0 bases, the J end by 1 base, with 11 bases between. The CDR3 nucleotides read TGTGCCAGCAGCTTGGGCGCAGGGAGTTCCTACGAGCAGTACTTC. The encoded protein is CASSLGAGSSYEQYF.

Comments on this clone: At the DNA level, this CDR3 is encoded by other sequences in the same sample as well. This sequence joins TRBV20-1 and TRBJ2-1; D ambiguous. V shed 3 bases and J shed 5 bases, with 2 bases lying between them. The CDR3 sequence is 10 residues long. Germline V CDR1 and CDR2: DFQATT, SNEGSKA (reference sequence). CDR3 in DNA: TGCAGTGCTAGTGACAATGAGCAGTTCTTC. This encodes CSASDNEQFF.